This TCR beta chain appears in the sequencing data of a study of cytomegalovirus exposure and HLA in healthy donors. Points on this clone: Other DNA sequences from this sample encode an identical CDR3 as well.

The PCR used 60 Vbeta and 13 Jbeta primers. Per the original data handling: A later analysis counted approximately 80 million unique TCR beta chains, some 12 million shared. Measured with immunoSEQ multiplex PCR; TCRdb has only the in-frame clones, and not every one. The V and J calls and clone size are taken from that table; D and trimming were inferred from the DNA. The repertoire holds 150,000 to 180,000 clones, with 70% to 80% as singletons. The sequence derives from a woman in her forties in good health and CMV-seronegative. The material sequenced was PBMCs.

This chain's CDR3 is CASSLGTGQETQYF. CDR3 coding DNA: TGCGCCAGCAGCTTAGGGACAGGTCAAGAGACCCAGTACTTC. J is TRBJ2-5 and V is TRBV5-1; 8 bases map to TRBD1. The germline V gene has CDR1 SGHRS and CDR2 YFSETQ. This CDR3 is built from 14 residues. The J segment lost 2 bases and the V segment lost 2 bases, leaving 2 bases of the junction unmatched.